This TCR beta chain came from a study of control samples from healthy donors and cancer patients. The V gene end was trimmed by 6 bases and the J gene end by 7 bases; junction bases not matched to a gene: 5. The germline V gene encodes CDR1 SGDLS and CDR2 YYNGEE. This CDR3 has 14 residues. Data came from immunoSEQ multiplex PCR; TCRdb stores just in-frame clones and leaves some out. The sample contains around 110,000 clones, around 90% of which appear only once. This clone has just a few counts. The origin of this receptor is an older woman in good health. The chain is built from TRBV9 and TRBJ1-6; 9 nucleotides match TRBD1. Sequenced material: blood. The CDR3, as DNA: TGTGCCAGCAACCCAGGACAGGGGAATTCACCCCTCCACTTT. It translates to CASNPGQGNSPLHF.